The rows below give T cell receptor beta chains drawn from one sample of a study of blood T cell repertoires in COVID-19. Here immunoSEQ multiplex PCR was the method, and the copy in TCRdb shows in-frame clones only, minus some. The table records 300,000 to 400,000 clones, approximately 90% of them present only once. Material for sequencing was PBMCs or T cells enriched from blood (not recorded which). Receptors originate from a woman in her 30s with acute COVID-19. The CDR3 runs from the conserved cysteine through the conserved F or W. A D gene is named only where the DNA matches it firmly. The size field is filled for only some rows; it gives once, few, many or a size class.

DNA: TGTGCCAGCAGCCAAATGGGAGACTCTGGGGCCAACGTCCTGACTTTC
CDR3: CASSQMGDSGANVLTF
D: -
V: TRBV7-2
size: -
J: TRBJ2-6

DNA: TGTGCCAGCAGCTTATTCAACAGGCCCCTCGCCGGGGAGCTGTTTTTT
CDR3: CASSLFNRPLAGELFF
D: -
V: TRBV7-6
size: -
J: TRBJ2-2

DNA: TGTGCCAGCAGCTTGTGGTGGGCGGGACAGACATATAGCAATCAGCCCCAGCATTTT
CDR3: CASSLWWAGQTYSNQPQHF
D: TRBD1
V: TRBV5-6
size: -
J: TRBJ1-5

DNA: TGTGCCAGCAATAACAGGGGGCGACAAGGCTACACCTTC
CDR3: CASNNRGRQGYTF
D: TRBD1
V: TRBV9
size: -
J: TRBJ1-2

DNA: TGCAGCGTTGAAGTGCCTAGCGGGGGACCGGGCAATGAGCAGTTCTTC
CDR3: CSVEVPSGGPGNEQFF
D: TRBD2
V: TRBV29-1
size: few
J: TRBJ2-1

DNA: TGTGCCAGCACTCGACAATTGGGCACTGAAGCTTTCTTT
CDR3: CASTRQLGTEAFF
D: -
V: TRBV2
size: -
J: TRBJ1-1

DNA: TGTGCCAGCAGCCTAATTTCTGGAAACACCATATATTTT
CDR3: CASSLISGNTIYF
D: -
V: TRBV3-1/TRBV3-2
size: -
J: TRBJ1-3

DNA: TGCGCCAGCAGCTGGGGAAGGGGTGATGAGGCCAAAAACATTCAGTACTTC
CDR3: CASSWGRGDEAKNIQYF
D: -
V: TRBV5-1
size: -
J: TRBJ2-4

DNA: TGTGCCAGCAGCTTAGCGACCTTTAACTCTCAGGAACCTGAAGCTTTCTTT
CDR3: CASSLATFNSQEPEAFF
D: -
V: TRBV7-8
size: -
J: TRBJ1-1

DNA: TGCGCCAGCAGCTTGGGGCAGGATTCACCCCTCCACTTT
CDR3: CASSLGQDSPLHF
D: -
V: TRBV5-1
size: -
J: TRBJ1-6

DNA: TGCGCCAGCAGCTTCCAGGGCGACACTGAAGCTTTCTTT
CDR3: CASSFQGDTEAFF
D: -
V: TRBV5-1
size: -
J: TRBJ1-1

DNA: TGTGCCAGCAGTATCGGACAGGGGAATCAGCCCCAGCATTTT
CDR3: CASSIGQGNQPQHF
D: TRBD1
V: TRBV6-5
size: -
J: TRBJ1-5

DNA: TGCGCCAGCAGCCAAGAGACGGGTATACCATCCTACGAGCAGTACTTC
CDR3: CASSQETGIPSYEQYF
D: -
V: TRBV4-3
size: -
J: TRBJ2-7

DNA: TGTGCCAGCAGTGATAGTGGGGTGGGGACAATTACTATGGGGAGCAATCAGCCCCAGCATTTT
CDR3: CASSDSGVGTITMGSNQPQHF
D: -
V: TRBV2
size: -
J: TRBJ1-5

DNA: TGTGCCAGCAGTCGGGCGGGACAGGGGAACTACGAGCAGTACTTC
CDR3: CASSRAGQGNYEQYF
D: TRBD1
V: TRBV11-2
size: -
J: TRBJ2-7

DNA: TGCAGTGCTAGAGATCAGAGGGAGCTGTTTTTT
CDR3: CSARDQRELFF
D: -
V: TRBV20-1
size: -
J: TRBJ2-2

DNA: TGTGCCAGCAGCCCGTTTGGCGGGCTGGGGAACACTGAAGCTTTCTTT
CDR3: CASSPFGGLGNTEAFF
D: -
V: TRBV5-6
size: -
J: TRBJ1-1

DNA: TGCGCCAGCAGCCGTTTTGGGGGCTCGAACACCGGGGAGCTGTTTTTT
CDR3: CASSRFGGSNTGELFF
D: -
V: TRBV5-1
size: -
J: TRBJ2-2

DNA: TGTGCCAGCAAGGCCTGGCAGGGCGGCAATCAGCCCCAGCATTTT
CDR3: CASKAWQGGNQPQHF
D: -
V: TRBV6-5
size: -
J: TRBJ1-5

DNA: TGTGCCACCCAAACTGGGGCCAAGAACACTGAAGCTTTCTTT
CDR3: CATQTGAKNTEAFF
D: -
V: TRBV6-5
size: -
J: TRBJ1-1

DNA: TGTGCCACCAGTGACCAGGCAGGGACTAGCACAGATACGCAGTATTTT
CDR3: CATSDQAGTSTDTQYF
D: -
V: TRBV24-1
size: -
J: TRBJ2-3

DNA: TGTGCCAGCAGCTTATGGGGGCTTGAAGCTTTCTTT
CDR3: CASSLWGLEAFF
D: -
V: TRBV7-2
size: -
J: TRBJ1-1

DNA: TGTGCCAGCAGCTCAAGGACAGGGGGAAACACCATATATTTT
CDR3: CASSSRTGGNTIYF
D: TRBD1
V: TRBV7-2
size: few
J: TRBJ1-3

DNA: TGTGCCAGCAGCTTAGTAGAGGGGGGCACAGATACGCAGTATTTT
CDR3: CASSLVEGGTDTQYF
D: -
V: TRBV11-2
size: -
J: TRBJ2-3

DNA: TGCGCCAGCAGCTCAATGGGGCGCAGGGGAACGGACTCTGGAAACACCATATATTTT
CDR3: CASSSMGRRGTDSGNTIYF
D: -
V: TRBV5-1
size: -
J: TRBJ1-3

DNA: TGCGCCAGCAGAGAAGCGATCTCCACCGGGGAGCTGTTTTTT
CDR3: CASREAISTGELFF
D: -
V: TRBV10-2
size: -
J: TRBJ2-2

DNA: TGTGCCAGCAGTGAAGCGCCAGGGGAAACCTACGAGCAGTACTTC
CDR3: CASSEAPGETYEQYF
D: -
V: TRBV2
size: -
J: TRBJ2-7

DNA: TGTGCCAGCAGCTTACCAGGGGCGGTCTACGAGCAGTACTTC
CDR3: CASSLPGAVYEQYF
D: -
V: TRBV7-9
size: -
J: TRBJ2-7

DNA: TGTGCCAGCAGCCCCGGGATAGGATCCTACAATGAGCAGTTCTTC
CDR3: CASSPGIGSYNEQFF
D: -
V: TRBV7-9
size: -
J: TRBJ2-1

DNA: TGTGCCAGCAGTGACTGGACAGGGAACTATGGCTACACCTTC
CDR3: CASSDWTGNYGYTF
D: TRBD1
V: TRBV2
size: once
J: TRBJ1-2

DNA: TGTGCCAGCAGTTACTCGGTCAGTAACTATGGCTACACCTTC
CDR3: CASSYSVSNYGYTF
D: -
V: TRBV6-2/TRBV6-3
size: once
J: TRBJ1-2

DNA: TGTGCCAGCAGTCAAGACAGTAGCAATCAGCCCCAGCATTTT
CDR3: CASSQDSSNQPQHF
D: -
V: TRBV6-2/TRBV6-3
size: few
J: TRBJ1-5

DNA: TGCGCCAGCAGCAAAGACAGGGGGCAGGCCTATGGCTACACCTTC
CDR3: CASSKDRGQAYGYTF
D: TRBD1
V: TRBV4-3
size: -
J: TRBJ1-2

DNA: TGCGCCAGCAGCCCCGAAGGGACAGACTATGGCTACACCTTC
CDR3: CASSPEGTDYGYTF
D: TRBD1
V: TRBV5-1
size: -
J: TRBJ1-2

DNA: TGTGCCAGCAGCCACAACTACGAGCAGTACTTC
CDR3: CASSHNYEQYF
D: -
V: TRBV3-1/TRBV3-2
size: -
J: TRBJ2-7

DNA: TGTGCCAGCAGCGACAGGGTCTATGGCTACACCTTC
CDR3: CASSDRVYGYTF
D: TRBD1
V: TRBV7-9
size: -
J: TRBJ1-2

DNA: TGTGCCAGCAGTTTACAGGGTACACAGCCCCAGCATTTT
CDR3: CASSLQGTQPQHF
D: -
V: TRBV12-3/TRBV12-4
size: -
J: TRBJ1-5

DNA: TGTGCCAGCAGCCCCAGTCTTGGCGGGGAAAAACTGTTTTTT
CDR3: CASSPSLGGEKLFF
D: -
V: TRBV2
size: -
J: TRBJ1-4

DNA: TGTGCCAGCAGTTACTCGAGACAGGGCCGCCCCCTCCACTTT
CDR3: CASSYSRQGRPLHF
D: TRBD1
V: TRBV6-5
size: -
J: TRBJ1-6

DNA: TGTGCCAGCAGCTGGTCGAGGGGACAGTACGAGCAGTACTTC
CDR3: CASSWSRGQYEQYF
D: TRBD1
V: TRBV5-6
size: -
J: TRBJ2-7

DNA: TGTGCCAGCTCAACCCGGACTAGCGGGCCTATGAACACCGGGGAGCTGTTTTTT
CDR3: CASSTRTSGPMNTGELFF
D: TRBD2
V: TRBV18
size: -
J: TRBJ2-2

DNA: TGTGCCAGCAGCTTACGGCCTAGCGGGGGGGCTAAGAATGAGCAGTTCTTC
CDR3: CASSLRPSGGAKNEQFF
D: TRBD2
V: TRBV7-2
size: once
J: TRBJ2-1

DNA: TGTGCCAGCAGCTTTCGTGGCCTTGCAACTAATGAAAAACTGTTTTTT
CDR3: CASSFRGLATNEKLFF
D: -
V: TRBV5-7
size: -
J: TRBJ1-4

DNA: TGCGCCAGCAGCCAAGGTCTAGCGGGGGGGCCCTCCTACAATGAGCAGTTCTTC
CDR3: CASSQGLAGGPSYNEQFF
D: TRBD2
V: TRBV4-1
size: -
J: TRBJ2-1

DNA: TGTGCCAGCAGCAAGGGGGGGCCCAAGATTAGCACAGATACGCAGTATTTT
CDR3: CASSKGGPKISTDTQYF
D: -
V: TRBV2
size: -
J: TRBJ2-3

DNA: TGTGCCAGCAGCACCCGCGGAGGTAGGGATAATTCACCCCTCCACTTT
CDR3: CASSTRGGRDNSPLHF
D: -
V: TRBV2
size: -
J: TRBJ1-6

DNA: TGTGCCAGCTCACTCAGGGAGGGGTACGAGCAGTACTTC
CDR3: CASSLREGYEQYF
D: TRBD2
V: TRBV18
size: -
J: TRBJ2-7

DNA: TGTGCCAGCTCACCTCCGGGACAGCATGGAAACACCATATATTTT
CDR3: CASSPPGQHGNTIYF
D: TRBD1
V: TRBV18
size: -
J: TRBJ1-3

DNA: TGTGCCAGCTCGCCGGGACTTCTAACCTACGAGCAGTACTTC
CDR3: CASSPGLLTYEQYF
D: -
V: TRBV18
size: -
J: TRBJ2-7

DNA: TGTGCCAGCAGCGTCTCAAGACAGGGGGCCCACGAGCAGTACTTC
CDR3: CASSVSRQGAHEQYF
D: TRBD1
V: TRBV3-1/TRBV3-2
size: -
J: TRBJ2-7

DNA: TGTGCCAGCAGCTTAGAGTACCGGGTGCAGTACTTC
CDR3: CASSLEYRVQYF
D: -
V: TRBV11-2
size: once
J: TRBJ2-7

DNA: TGTGCCAGTAGTATACAAGGGGGCGCGAGGAACACTGAAGCTTTCTTT
CDR3: CASSIQGGARNTEAFF
D: TRBD1
V: TRBV19
size: -
J: TRBJ1-1

DNA: TGTGCTAGTGGTTTGGGCCGACAGTTCACAGATACGCAGTATTTT
CDR3: CASGLGRQFTDTQYF
D: -
V: TRBV12-5
size: -
J: TRBJ2-3